This TCR beta chain was obtained from a study of control samples from healthy donors and cancer patients (dated by TCRdb to about 2020). Libraries were prepared through the immunoSEQ multiplex PCR assay. The table was pulled from immuneACCESS by TCRdb, which kept in-frame rearrangements only. Such tables lose some clones; where checked, under half of the loss comes from unresolved V genes, and the rest has no known cause. In all, the sample holds 170,000 or so clones, and about 91% of those were seen once. The ten largest clonotypes hold around 2% of the sample. The germline V gene provides CDR1 MDHEN and CDR2 SYDVKM. V and J lose 3 bases and 4 bases, and a span of 9 bases separates them. There are 13 amino acids in the CDR3, from cysteine to phenylalanine inclusive. The retained sequence is limited to the CDR3, 39 bases, with the frame set at the first base. Worth noting for this clone: Its specific antigen is unknown. Base qualities are missing; no much larger clone stands one base away.

The chain is made from TRBV28 and TRBJ1-2; the D gene assignment is ambiguous. The TCR originated in a woman aged 40 to 50 in good health. What was sequenced was blood. DNA sequence: TGTGCCAGCAGTTTTGGCGGAGCCTATGGCTACACCTTC. It translates to CASSFGGAYGYTF.